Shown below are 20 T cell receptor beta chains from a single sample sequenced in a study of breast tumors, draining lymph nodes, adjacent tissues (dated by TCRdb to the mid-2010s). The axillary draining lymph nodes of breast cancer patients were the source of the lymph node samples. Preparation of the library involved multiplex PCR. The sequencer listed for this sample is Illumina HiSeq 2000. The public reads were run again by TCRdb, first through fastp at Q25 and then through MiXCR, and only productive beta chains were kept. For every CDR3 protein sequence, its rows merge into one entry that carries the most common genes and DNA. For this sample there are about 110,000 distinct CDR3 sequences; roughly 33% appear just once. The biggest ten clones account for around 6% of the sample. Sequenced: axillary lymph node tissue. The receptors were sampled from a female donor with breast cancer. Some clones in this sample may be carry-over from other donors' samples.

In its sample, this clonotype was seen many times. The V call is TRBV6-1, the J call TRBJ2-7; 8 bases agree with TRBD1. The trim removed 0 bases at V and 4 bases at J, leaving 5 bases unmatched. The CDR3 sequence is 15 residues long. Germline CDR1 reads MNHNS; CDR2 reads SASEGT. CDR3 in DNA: TGTGCCAGCAGTGAAGCCGGGACAGGCCGATACGAGCAGTACTTC. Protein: CASSEAGTGRYEQYF.

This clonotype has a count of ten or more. The CDR3 sequence is CASSLLGQGKSGELFF. Written as DNA, the CDR3 is TGTGCCAGCAGTTTATTGGGACAGGGGAAGAGCGGGGAGCTGTTTTTT. The V and J genes are TRBV27 and TRBJ2-2, with 10 nucleotides matching TRBD1. Germline CDR1 reads MNHEY; CDR2 reads SMNVEV (reference sequence). The CDR3 covers 16 residues. V lost 1 base to trimming and J lost 7 bases; unmatched junction nucleotides: 6.

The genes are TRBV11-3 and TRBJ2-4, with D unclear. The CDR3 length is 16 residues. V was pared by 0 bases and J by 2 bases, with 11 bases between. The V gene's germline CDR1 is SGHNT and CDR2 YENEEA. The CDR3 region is CASSLDSKPTKNIQYF. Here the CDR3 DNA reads TGTGCCAGCAGCTTAGACTCCAAGCCCACCAAAAACATTCAGTACTTC.

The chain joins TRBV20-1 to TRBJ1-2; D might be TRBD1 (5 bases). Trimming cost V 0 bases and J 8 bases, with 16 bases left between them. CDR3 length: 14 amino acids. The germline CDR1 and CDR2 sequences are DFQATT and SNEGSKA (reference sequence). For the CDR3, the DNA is TGCAGTGCTAGAGATCGAGGGGTCGGCTCCGGCTACACCTTC. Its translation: CSARDRGVGSGYTF.

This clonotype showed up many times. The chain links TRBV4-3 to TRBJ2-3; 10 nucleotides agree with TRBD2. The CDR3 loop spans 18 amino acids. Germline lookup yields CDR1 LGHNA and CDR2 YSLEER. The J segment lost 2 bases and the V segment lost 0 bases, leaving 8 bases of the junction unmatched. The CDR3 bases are TGCGCCAGCAGCCAAGATGGTCTAGCGGGGGCCCCCACAGATACGCAGTATTTT. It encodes CASSQDGLAGAPTDTQYF.

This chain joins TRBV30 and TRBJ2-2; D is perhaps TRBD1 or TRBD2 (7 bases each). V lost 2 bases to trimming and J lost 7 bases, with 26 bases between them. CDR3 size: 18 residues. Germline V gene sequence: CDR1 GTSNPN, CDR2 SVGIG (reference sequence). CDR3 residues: CAWSYSTGTNPRGGELFF. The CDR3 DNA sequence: TGTGCCTGGAGTTACTCGACAGGGACTAACCCGCGTGGCGGGGAGCTGTTTTTT.

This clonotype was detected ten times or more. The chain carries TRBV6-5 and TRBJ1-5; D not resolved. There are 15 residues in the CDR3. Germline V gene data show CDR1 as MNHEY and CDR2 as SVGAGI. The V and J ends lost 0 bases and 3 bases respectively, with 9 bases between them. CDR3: CASSYSRAVNQPQHF. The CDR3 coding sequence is TGTGCCAGCAGTTACTCGAGGGCAGTCAATCAGCCCCAGCATTTT.

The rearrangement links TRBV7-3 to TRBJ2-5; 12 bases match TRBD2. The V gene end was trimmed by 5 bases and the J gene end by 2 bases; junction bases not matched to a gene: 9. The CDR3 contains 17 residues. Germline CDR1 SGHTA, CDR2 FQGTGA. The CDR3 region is CASSHLAGGWGQETQYF. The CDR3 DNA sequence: TGTGCCAGCAGCCATCTAGCGGGGGGGTGGGGACAAGAGACCCAGTACTTC.

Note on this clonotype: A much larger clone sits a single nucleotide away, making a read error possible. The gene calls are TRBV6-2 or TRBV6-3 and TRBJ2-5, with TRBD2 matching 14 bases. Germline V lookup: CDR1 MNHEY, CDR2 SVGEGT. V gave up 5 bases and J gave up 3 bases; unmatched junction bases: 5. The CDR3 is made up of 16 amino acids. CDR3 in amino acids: CASSHGLAGGKETQYF. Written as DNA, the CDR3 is TGTGCCAGCAGTCACGGACTAGCGGGGGGAAAAGAGACCCAGTACTTC.

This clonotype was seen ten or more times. The CDR3 loop is CASSVGTSGTDTQYF. CDR3 in DNA: TGCGCCAGCAGCGTCGGGACTAGCGGGACAGATACGCAGTATTTT. The V gene is TRBV5-1, the J gene TRBJ2-3, with 12 bases that match TRBD2. Germline CDR1 and CDR2: SGHRS and YFSETQ. V trimming: 4 bases; J trimming: 3 bases; junction bases outside the gene matches: 3. The CDR3 contains 15 residues.

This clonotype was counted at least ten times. CDR3 sequence reads: CASSPGPRGNQPQHF. The CDR3 DNA is TGTGCCAGCAGCCCCGGGCCGAGGGGGAATCAGCCCCAGCATTTT. The V call is TRBV7-2, the J call TRBJ1-5; D may be TRBD1 (6 bases). The CDR3 consists of 15 residues. The V end was cut by 5 bases, the J end by 4 bases, with 15 bases between. Germline lookup yields CDR1 SGHTA and CDR2 FQGNSA.

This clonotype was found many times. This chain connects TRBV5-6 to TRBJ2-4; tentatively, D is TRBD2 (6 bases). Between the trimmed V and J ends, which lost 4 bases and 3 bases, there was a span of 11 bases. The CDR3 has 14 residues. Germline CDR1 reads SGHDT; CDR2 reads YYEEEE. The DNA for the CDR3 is TGTGCCAGCAGCCCTGGGGACTTCAAAAACATTCAGTACTTC. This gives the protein CASSPGDFKNIQYF.

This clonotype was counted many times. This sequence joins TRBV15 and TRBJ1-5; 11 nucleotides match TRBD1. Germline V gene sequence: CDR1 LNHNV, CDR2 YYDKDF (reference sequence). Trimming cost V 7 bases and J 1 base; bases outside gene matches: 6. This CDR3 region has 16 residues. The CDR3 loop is CATKGQGAASNQPQHF. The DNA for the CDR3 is TGTGCCACCAAAGGACAGGGGGCAGCAAGCAATCAGCCCCAGCATTTT.

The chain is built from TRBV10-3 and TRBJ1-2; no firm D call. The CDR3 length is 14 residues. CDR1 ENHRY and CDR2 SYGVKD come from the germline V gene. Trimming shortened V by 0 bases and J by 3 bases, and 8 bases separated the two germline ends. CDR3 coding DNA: TGTGCCATCAGTGAGTCTCGCGCCGACTATGGCTACACCTTC. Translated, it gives CAISESRADYGYTF.

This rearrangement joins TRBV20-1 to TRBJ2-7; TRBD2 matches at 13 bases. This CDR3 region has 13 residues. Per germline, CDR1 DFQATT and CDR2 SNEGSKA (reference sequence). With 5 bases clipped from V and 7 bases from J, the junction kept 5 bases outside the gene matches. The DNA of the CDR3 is TGCAGTGCTGGACTAGCGGGGGCTAAGGAGCAGTACTTC. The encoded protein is CSAGLAGAKEQYF.

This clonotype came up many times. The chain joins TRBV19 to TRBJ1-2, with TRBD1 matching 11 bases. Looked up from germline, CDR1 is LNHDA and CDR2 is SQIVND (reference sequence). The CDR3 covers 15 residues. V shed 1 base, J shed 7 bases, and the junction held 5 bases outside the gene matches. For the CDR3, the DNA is TGTGCCAGTAGTATAGCCGGACAGGGGGCGGTTGGCTACACCTTC. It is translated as CASSIAGQGAVGYTF.

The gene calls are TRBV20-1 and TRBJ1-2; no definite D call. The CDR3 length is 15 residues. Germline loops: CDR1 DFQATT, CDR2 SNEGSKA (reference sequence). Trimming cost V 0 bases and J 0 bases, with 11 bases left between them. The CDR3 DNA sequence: TGCAGTGCTAGAGATCCGTTAAAGACTAACTATGGCTACACCTTC. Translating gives CSARDPLKTNYGYTF.

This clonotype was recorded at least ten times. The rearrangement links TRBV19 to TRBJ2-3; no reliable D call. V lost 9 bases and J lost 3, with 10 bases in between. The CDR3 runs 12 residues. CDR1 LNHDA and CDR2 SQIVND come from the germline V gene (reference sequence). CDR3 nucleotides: TGTGCCAGCAGCCCACGAACAGATACGCAGTATTTT. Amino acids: CASSPRTDTQYF.

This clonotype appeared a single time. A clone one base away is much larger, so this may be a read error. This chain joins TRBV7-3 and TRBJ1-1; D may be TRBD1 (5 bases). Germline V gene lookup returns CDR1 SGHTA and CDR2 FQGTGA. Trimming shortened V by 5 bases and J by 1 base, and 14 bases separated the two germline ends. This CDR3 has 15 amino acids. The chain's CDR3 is CASSHGGSANTEAFF. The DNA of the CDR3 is TGTGCCAGCAGCCATGGGGGGTCGGCGAACACTGAAGCTTTCTTT.

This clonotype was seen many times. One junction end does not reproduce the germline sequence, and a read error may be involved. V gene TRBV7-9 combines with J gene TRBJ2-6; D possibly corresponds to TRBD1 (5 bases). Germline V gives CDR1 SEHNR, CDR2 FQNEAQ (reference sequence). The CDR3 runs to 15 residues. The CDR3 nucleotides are TGTGCCAGCAGCTCTTACCTCTCTGGGGCCAACGTCCTGCCTTTC. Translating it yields CASSSYLSGANVLPF.